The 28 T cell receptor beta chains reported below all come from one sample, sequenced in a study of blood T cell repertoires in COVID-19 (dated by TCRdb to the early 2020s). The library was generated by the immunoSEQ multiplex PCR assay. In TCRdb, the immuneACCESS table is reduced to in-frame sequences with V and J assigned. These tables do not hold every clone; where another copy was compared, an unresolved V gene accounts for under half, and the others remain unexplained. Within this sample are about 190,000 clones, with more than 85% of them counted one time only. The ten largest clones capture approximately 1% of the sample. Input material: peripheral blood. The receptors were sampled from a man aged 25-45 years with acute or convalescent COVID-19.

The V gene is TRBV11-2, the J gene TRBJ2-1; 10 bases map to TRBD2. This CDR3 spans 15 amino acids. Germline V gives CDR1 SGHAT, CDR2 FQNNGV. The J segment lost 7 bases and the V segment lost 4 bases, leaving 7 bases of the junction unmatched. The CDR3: CASSYTSGISNEQFF. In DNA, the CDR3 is TGTGCCAGCAGCTATACTAGCGGGATTAGTAATGAGCAGTTCTTC.

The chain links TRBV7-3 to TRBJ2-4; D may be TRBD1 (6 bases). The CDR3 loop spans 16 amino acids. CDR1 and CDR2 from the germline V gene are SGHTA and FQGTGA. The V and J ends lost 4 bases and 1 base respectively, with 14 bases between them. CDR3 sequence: CASSSPQGHAKNIQYF. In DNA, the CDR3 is TGTGCCAGCAGCTCCCCCCAGGGGCACGCCAAAAACATTCAGTACTTC.

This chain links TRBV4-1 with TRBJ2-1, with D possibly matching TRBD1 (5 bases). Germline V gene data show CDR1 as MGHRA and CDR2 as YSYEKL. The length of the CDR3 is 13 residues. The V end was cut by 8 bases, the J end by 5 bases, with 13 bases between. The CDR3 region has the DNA TGCGCCAGCTCGGAGACAGTAAACAATGAGCAGTTCTTC. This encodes CASSETVNNEQFF.

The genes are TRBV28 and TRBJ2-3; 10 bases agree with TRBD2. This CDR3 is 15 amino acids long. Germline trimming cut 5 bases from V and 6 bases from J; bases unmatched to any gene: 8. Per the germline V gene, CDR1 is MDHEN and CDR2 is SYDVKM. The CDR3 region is CASSPVTSGWDTQYF. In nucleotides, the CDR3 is TGTGCCAGCAGTCCGGTGACTAGCGGGTGGGATACGCAGTATTTT. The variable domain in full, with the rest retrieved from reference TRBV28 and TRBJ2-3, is DVKVTQSSRYLVKRTGEKVFLECVQDMDHENMFWYRQDPGLGLRLIYFSYDVKMKEKGDIPEGYSVSREKKERFSLILESASTNQTSMYLCASSPVTSGWDTQYFGPGTRLTVL.

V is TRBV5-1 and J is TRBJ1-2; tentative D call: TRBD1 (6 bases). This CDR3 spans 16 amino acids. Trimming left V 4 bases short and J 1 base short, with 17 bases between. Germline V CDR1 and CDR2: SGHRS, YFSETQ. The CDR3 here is CASSPATGQGNYGYTF. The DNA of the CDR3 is TGCGCCAGCAGCCCGGCTACAGGGCAGGGTAACTATGGCTACACCTTC.

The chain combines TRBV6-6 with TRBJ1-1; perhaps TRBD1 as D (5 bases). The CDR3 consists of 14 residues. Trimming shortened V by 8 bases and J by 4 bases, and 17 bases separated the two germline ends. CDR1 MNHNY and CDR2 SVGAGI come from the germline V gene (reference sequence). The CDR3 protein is CASHLVGRRTEAFF. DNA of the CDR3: TGTGCCAGCCACCTAGTGGGGCGTCGCACTGAAGCTTTCTTT.

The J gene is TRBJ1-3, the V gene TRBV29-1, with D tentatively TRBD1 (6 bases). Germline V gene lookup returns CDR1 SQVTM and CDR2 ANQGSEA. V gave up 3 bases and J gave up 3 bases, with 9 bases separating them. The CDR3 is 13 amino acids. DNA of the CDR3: TGCAGCGTTGATGGGGGCTTTGGAAACACCATATATTTT. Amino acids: CSVDGGFGNTIYF. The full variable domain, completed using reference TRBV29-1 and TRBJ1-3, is SAVISQKPSRDICQRGTSLTIQCQVDSQVTMMFWYRQQPGQSLTLIATANQGSEATYESGFVIDKFPISRPNLTFSTLTVSNMSPEDSSIYLCSVDGGFGNTIYFGEGSWLTVV.

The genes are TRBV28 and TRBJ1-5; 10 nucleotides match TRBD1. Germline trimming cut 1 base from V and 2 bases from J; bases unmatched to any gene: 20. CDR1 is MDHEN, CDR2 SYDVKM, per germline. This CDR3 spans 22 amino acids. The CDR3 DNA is TGTGCCAGCAGTTTATTGGTCTTGAGGACAGGGGGGAAAAAGTGGGGCAATCAGCCCCAGCATTTT. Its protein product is CASSLLVLRTGGKKWGNQPQHF.

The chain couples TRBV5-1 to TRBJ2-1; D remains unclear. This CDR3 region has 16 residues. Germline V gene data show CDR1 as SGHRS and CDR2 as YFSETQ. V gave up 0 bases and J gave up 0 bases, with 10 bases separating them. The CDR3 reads CASSLVVSSSYNEQFF. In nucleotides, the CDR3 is TGCGCCAGCAGCTTGGTTGTCTCGAGCTCCTACAATGAGCAGTTCTTC.

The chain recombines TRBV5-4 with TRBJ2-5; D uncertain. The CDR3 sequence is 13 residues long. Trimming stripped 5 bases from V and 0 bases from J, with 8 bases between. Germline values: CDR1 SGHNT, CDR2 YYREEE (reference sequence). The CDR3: CASRAVYQETQYF. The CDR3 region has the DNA TGTGCCAGCAGGGCTGTGTACCAAGAGACCCAGTACTTC.

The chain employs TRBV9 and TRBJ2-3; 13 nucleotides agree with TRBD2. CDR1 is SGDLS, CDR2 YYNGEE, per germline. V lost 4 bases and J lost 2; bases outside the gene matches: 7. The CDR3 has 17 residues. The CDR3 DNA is TGTGCCAGCAGCACGACTAGCGGGGGGCCTATCACAGATACGCAGTATTTT. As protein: CASSTTSGGPITDTQYF.

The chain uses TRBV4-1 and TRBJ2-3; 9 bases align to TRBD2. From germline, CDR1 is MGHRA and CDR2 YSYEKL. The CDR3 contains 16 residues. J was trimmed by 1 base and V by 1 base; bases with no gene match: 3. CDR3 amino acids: CASSQGGGAGTDTQYF. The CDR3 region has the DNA TGCGCCAGCAGCCAAGGCGGGGGGGCGGGCACAGATACGCAGTATTTT.

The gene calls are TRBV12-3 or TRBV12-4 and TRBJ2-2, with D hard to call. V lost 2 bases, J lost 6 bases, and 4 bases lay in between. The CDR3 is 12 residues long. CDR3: CASSLSAGELFF. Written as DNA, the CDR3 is TGTGCCAGCAGTTTATCAGCCGGGGAGCTGTTTTTT.

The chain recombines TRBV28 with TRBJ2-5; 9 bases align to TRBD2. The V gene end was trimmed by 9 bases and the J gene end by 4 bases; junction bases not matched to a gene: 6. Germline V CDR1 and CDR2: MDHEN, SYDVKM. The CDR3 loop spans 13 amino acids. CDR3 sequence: CASQAGGPETQYF. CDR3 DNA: TGTGCCAGTCAAGCGGGAGGTCCAGAGACCCAGTACTTC.

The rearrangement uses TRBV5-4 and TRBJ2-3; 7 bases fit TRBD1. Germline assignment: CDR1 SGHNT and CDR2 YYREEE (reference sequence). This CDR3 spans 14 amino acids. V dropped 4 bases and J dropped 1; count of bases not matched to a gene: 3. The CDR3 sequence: CASSRGQGTDTQYF. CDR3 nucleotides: TGTGCCAGCAGCCGTGGACAGGGCACAGATACGCAGTATTTT.

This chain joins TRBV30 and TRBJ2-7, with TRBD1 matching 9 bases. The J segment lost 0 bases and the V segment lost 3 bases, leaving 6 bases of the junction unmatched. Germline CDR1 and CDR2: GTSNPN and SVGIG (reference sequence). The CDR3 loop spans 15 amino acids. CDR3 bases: TGTGCCTGGAGCTCGGGACAGGGAACCTCCTACGAGCAGTACTTC. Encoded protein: CAWSSGQGTSYEQYF. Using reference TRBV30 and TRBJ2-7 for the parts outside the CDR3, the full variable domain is SQTIHQWPATLVQPVGSPLSLECTVEGTSNPNLYWYRQAAGRGLQLLFYSVGIGQISSEVPQNLSASRPQDRQFILSSKKLLLSDSGFYLCAWSSGQGTSYEQYFGPGTRLTVT.

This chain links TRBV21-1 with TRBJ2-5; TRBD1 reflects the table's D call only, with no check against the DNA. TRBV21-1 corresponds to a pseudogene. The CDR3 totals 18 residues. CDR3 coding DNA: TGTGCCAGCAGCAGTACTCCCTTCGGGACAGGATACCAAGAGACCCAGTACTTC. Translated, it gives CASSSTPFGTGYQETQYF.

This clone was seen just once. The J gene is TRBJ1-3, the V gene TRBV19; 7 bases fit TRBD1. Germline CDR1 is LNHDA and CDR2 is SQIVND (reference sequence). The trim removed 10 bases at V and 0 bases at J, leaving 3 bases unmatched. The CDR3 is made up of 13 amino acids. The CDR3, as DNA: TGTGCCACGGGACAGTTCTCTGGAAACACCATATATTTT. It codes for CATGQFSGNTIYF.

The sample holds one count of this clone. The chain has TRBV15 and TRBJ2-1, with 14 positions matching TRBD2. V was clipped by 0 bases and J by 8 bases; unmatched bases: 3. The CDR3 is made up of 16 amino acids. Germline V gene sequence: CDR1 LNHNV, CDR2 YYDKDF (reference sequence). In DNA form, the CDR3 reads TGTGCCACCAGCAGAGATCAGACTAGCGGGAGGGATGAGCAGTTCTTC. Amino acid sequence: CATSRDQTSGRDEQFF.

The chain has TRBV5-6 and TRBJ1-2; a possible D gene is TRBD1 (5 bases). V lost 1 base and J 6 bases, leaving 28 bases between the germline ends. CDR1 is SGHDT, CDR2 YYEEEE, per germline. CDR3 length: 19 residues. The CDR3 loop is CASSLFTIEFVGGKNGYTF. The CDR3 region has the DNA TGTGCCAGCAGCTTGTTTACAATTGAGTTTGTCGGGGGGAAGAATGGCTACACCTTC. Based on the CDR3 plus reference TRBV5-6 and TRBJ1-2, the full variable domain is DAGVTQSPTHLIKTRGQQVTLRCSPKSGHDTVSWYQQALGQGPQFIFQYYEEEERQRGNFPDRFSGHQFPNYSSELNVNALLLGDSALYLCASSLFTIEFVGGKNGYTFGSGTRLTVV.

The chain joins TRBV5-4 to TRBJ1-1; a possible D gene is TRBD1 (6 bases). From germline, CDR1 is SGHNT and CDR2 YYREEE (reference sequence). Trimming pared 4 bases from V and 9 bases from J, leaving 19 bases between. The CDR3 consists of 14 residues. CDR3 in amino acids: CASSLVGHSGQAFF. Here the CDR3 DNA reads TGTGCCAGCAGCCTTGTGGGACATTCGGGGCAAGCTTTCTTT.

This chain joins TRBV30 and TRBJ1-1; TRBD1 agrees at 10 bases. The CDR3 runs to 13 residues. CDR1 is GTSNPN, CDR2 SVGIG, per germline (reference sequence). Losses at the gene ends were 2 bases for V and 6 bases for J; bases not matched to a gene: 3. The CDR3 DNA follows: TGTGCCTGGAGTAAGACAGGGGGCTCTGAAGCTTTCTTT. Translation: CAWSKTGGSEAFF.

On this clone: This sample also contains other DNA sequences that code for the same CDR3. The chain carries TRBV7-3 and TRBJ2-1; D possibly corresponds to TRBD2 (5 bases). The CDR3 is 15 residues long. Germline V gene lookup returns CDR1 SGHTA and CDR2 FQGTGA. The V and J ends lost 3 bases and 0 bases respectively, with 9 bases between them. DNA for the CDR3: TGTGCCAGCAGCTTCGACCGGGGCTCCTACAATGAGCAGTTCTTC. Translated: CASSFDRGSYNEQFF.

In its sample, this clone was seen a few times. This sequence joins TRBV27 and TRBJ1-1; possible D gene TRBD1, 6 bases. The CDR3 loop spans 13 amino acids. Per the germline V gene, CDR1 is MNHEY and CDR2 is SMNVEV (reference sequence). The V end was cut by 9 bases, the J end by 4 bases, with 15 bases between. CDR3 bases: TGTGCCAGTCAAAGGGGGTGGAGCACTGAAGCTTTCTTT. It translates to CASQRGWSTEAFF.

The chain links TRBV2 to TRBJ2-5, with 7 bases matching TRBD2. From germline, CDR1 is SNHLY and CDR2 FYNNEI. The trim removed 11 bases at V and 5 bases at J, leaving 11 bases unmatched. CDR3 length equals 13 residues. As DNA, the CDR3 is TGTGCCGGACGTAGCGGGTGGGGGGAGACCCAGTACTTC. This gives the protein CAGRSGWGETQYF.

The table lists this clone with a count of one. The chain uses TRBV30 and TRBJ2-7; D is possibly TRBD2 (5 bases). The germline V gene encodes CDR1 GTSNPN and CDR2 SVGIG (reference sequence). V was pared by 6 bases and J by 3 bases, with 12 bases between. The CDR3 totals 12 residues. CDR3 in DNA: TGTGCCTGTGAGGGCCCAGTCTACGAGCAGTACTTC. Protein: CACEGPVYEQYF. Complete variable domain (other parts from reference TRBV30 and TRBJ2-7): SQTIHQWPATLVQPVGSPLSLECTVEGTSNPNLYWYRQAAGRGLQLLFYSVGIGQISSEVPQNLSASRPQDRQFILSSKKLLLSDSGFYLCACEGPVYEQYFGPGTRLTVT.

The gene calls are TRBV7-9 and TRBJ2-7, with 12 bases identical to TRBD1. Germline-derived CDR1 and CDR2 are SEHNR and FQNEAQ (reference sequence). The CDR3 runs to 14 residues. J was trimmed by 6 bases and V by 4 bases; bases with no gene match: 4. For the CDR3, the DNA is TGTGCCAGCAGCTGGGACAGGGGGCTAGGCGAGCAGTACTTC. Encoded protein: CASSWDRGLGEQYF.

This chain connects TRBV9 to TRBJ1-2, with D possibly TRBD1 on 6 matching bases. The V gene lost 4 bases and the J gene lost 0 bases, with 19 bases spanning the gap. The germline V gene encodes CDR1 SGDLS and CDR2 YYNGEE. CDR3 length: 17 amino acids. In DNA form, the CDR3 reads TGTGCCAGCAGCCCCCGGGAGGCCAGGGGAGCTAACTATGGCTACACCTTC. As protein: CASSPREARGANYGYTF.